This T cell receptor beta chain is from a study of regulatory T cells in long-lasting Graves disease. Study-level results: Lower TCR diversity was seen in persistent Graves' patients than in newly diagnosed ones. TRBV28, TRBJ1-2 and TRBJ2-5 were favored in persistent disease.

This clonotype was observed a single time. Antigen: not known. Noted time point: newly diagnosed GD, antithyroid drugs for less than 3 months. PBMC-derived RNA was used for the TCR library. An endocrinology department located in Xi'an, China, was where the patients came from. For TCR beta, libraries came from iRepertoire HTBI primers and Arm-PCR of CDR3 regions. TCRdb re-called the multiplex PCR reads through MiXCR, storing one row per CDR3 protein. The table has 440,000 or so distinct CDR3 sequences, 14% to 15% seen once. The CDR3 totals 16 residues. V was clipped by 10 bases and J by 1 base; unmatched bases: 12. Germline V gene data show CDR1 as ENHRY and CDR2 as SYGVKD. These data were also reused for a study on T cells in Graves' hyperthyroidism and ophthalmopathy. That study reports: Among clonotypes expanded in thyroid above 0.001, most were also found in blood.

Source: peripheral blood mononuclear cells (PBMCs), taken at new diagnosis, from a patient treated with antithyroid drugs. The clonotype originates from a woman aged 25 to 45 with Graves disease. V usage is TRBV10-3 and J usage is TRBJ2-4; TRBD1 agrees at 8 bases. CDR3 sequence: CATENGQGMAKNIQYF. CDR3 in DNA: TGTGCCACCGAAAATGGACAGGGCATGGCCAAAAACATTCAGTACTTC.